This T cell receptor (beta chain) derives from a study of blood T cells in healthy people across ages (dated by TCRdb to between 2015 and 2016). A note on the overall study: In model experiments, template switching captured roughly one uniquely barcoded TCR beta cDNA molecule for every two T cells. The study measured age-related changes in TCR beta repertoire diversity using deep sequencing normalized with unique cDNA molecular identifiers. The donors were split into four age groups: young (average about 16 years), middle-aged (about 40), aged (around 67) and long-lived (about 74). To avoid experimental bias, donors of different ages were distributed randomly across sequencing lanes. For two donors (one aged 18 to 30 and one aged 80 or older), the study analyzed two additional independent replicas of 1 million unique cDNA reads from the same blood draw.

A note on this clonotype: Its antigen target is currently unknown. It has no much larger one-base neighbor in the sample; base qualities were not kept.

The junction shows trimming of 1 base on V and 0 bases on J, plus 6 bases between the germline ends. CDR3 length: 14 amino acids, cysteine to phenylalanine. Only the CDR3 region is kept as DNA, spanning 42 bases read in frame from base 1. CDR1 is given as LGHNA and CDR2 as YSLEER, both from the germline V gene. The 35 to 40 donors, aged about 6 to 100 years, were systemically healthy Caucasian individuals from Russia. Each donor gave about 11 milliliters of peripheral blood, drawn into EDTA-treated Vacutainer tubes. PBMCs were isolated by Ficoll-Paque density-gradient centrifugation, with at least 6 million obtained per sample. Trizol reagent was used to extract total RNA from PBMCs, with at least 5 micrograms per sample. For every donor, flow cytometry on a PBMC aliquot measured the percentage of naive CD45RAhigh/CD27high T cells. Library prep was done by 5' RACE. A second PCR of about 6 to 11 cycles was performed with a sample-barcoded 5' primer and a J-beta primer mix. A unique molecular identifier was introduced onto each TCR beta cDNA molecule by a template-switch 5' adaptor carrying 12 random nucleotides. Each sample yielded at least 3 million CDR3-containing paired-end reads. All of the RNA was converted into first-strand cDNA using the Mint cDNA synthesis kit, with a TRBC-specific oligonucleotide serving as the primer. All cDNA was treated with uracil-DNA glycosylase and then went through a first 18-cycle PCR with the universal primers M1SS and BC2_uni_R. On the study's bioinformatics: For normalization, 1 million high-quality reads were randomly selected from each sample, with every read carrying a distinct molecular identifier. Reads with shared molecular identifiers were discarded instead of being binned into consensus sequences. MiTCR, with a Q25 quality threshold and the strictest error-elimination algorithm, was used for CDR3 identification, clonotype clustering and error correction. A nonparametric unseen species model using Euler transformation provided a lower-bound estimate of total TCR beta diversity. TCRdb trimmed the raw reads at Q25, called clones with MiXCR and kept productive beta chains. Every CDR3 protein is listed once, alongside the most common genes and DNA of its rows. The V and J calls follow TCRdb's processing rather than the paper's. This sample lists approximately 2,000,000 distinct CDR3 sequences; roughly two fifths were detected once. Around 23% of the sample belongs to the ten largest clones.

The paper as a whole reports these results and caveats: Conclusive comparison of naive and antigen-experienced compartments was prevented by the profiling of bulk unsorted PBMCs. Estimates of total diversity based on one million sequenced T cells were regarded as lower bounds and as underestimates. The CMV infection status of donors was not known, potentially confounding age-related changes in expanded clonotypes. Compared with the aged group, more naive CD4+ T cells, fewer expanded clones and increased TCR diversity were shown by the long-lived group, suggesting age selection. Observed TCR beta diversity per million T cells fell roughly linearly with age, and a significant reduction was already apparent by age around 40. The percentage of naive T cells measured by flow cytometry correlated strongly with observed TCR beta diversity.

Here the chain combines TRBV4-3 and TRBJ1-2; no D gene is confidently identified. This receptor was identified in a human donor in good health. Material: blood. The DNA reads as follows: TGCGCCAGCAGCCAAGCCCCAGCTAACTATGGCTACACCTTC. Translation gives CASSQAPANYGYTF.